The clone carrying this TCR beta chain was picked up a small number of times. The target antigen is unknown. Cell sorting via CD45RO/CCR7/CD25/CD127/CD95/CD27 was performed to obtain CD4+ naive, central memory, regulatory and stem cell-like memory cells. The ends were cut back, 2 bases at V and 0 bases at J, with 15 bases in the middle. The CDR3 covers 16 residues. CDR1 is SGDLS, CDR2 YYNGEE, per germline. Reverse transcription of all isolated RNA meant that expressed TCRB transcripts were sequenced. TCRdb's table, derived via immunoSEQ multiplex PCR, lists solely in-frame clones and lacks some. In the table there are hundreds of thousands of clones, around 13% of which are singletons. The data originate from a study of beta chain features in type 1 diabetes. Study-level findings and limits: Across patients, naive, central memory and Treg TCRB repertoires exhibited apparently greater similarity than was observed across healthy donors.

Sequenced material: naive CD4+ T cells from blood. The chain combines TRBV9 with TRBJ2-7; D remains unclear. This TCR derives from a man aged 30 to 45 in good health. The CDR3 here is CASSVSTQALSYEQYF. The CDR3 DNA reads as TGTGCCAGCAGCGTCTCCACGCAGGCCCTCTCCTACGAGCAGTACTTC.